The clone carrying this T cell receptor (beta chain) was counted a few times. This sample is part of a study of beta chain features in type 1 diabetes. Expressed TCRB transcripts were sequenced, since all the RNA that had been isolated was reverse transcribed. Assay: immunoSEQ multiplex PCR; the TCRdb copy retains only in-frame clones and omits some. The data contain hundreds of thousands of clones, 11% to 15% of them singletons. The J segment lost 1 base and the V segment lost 0 bases, leaving 5 bases of the junction unmatched. Germline V gene sequence: CDR1 LNHNV, CDR2 YYDKDF (reference sequence). The CDR3 runs to 16 residues.

The sequenced material came from naive CD4+ T cells from blood. The TCR was taken from a woman between 35 and 50 years old in good health. The J gene is TRBJ2-7, the V gene TRBV15; TRBD2 matches at 8 bases. The CDR3, as DNA: TGTGCCACCAGCAGAGATAGCGGGGCTAGATCCTACGAGCAGTACTTC. The encoded protein is CATSRDSGARSYEQYF.